Shown below are 30 T cell receptor beta chains from a single sample sequenced in a study of cytomegalovirus exposure and HLA in healthy donors. PCR was performed using 60 Vbeta and 13 Jbeta primers. TCRdb's copy holds only in-frame clones and misses some; the assay was immunoSEQ multiplex PCR. The sample records some 150,000 clones, approximately 9% being singletons. Input material: PBMCs. The receptors shown here come from a male donor in good health and CMV-seronegative.

V and J are TRBV1 and TRBJ1-4; the D call TRBD1 from the table was never checked on the DNA. TRBV1 is labeled a pseudogene. The CDR3 has 17 residues. CDR3 sequence (DNA): TGCACCAGCAGCCAAGTGGAAGACAGTAAAGGCTATGAAAAACTGTTTTTT. Translated: CTSSQVEDSKGYEKLFF.

This clone showed up just a few times. The rearrangement uses TRBV4-1 and TRBJ1-1; 11 positions agree with TRBD1. CDR3 length: 13 amino acids. V gave up 6 bases and J gave up 4 bases; unmatched junction bases: 1. CDR1 and CDR2 from the germline V gene are MGHRA and YSYEKL. CDR3 nucleotides: TGCGCCAGCAGGGGACAGGGGGGCACTGAAGCTTTCTTT. Translation: CASRGQGGTEAFF.

The rearrangement joins TRBV6-5 to TRBJ2-3; 10 nucleotides match TRBD2. Unmatched junction bases numbered 7, after V lost 6 bases and J lost 4 bases. The CDR3 runs to 15 residues. Germline assignment: CDR1 MNHEY and CDR2 SVGAGI. In DNA form, the CDR3 reads TGTGCCAGCAGCAGCGGGGGGGGGAGGTCAGATACGCAGTATTTT. Protein product: CASSSGGGRSDTQYF.

This clone came up a few times. V usage is TRBV6-1 and J usage is TRBJ1-5; no clear D. Germline lookup yields CDR1 MNHNS and CDR2 SASEGT. Trimming pared 2 bases from V and 2 bases from J, leaving 7 bases between. This CDR3 region has 14 residues. CDR3 DNA: TGTGCCAGCAGTGAAAACACAGGCAATCAGCCCCAGCATTTT. As protein: CASSENTGNQPQHF.

The CDR3 is CASSTRRADTQYF. Here the CDR3 DNA reads TGTGCCAGCAGCACCCGACGGGCAGATACGCAGTATTTT. The chain links TRBV7-2 to TRBJ2-3; D uncertain. The CDR3 is 13 amino acids. CDR1 is SGHTA, CDR2 FQGNSA, per germline. The V and J ends lost 5 bases and 4 bases respectively, with 10 bases between them.

This chain uses TRBV7-2 with TRBJ1-2; 8 bases agree with TRBD1. The CDR3 runs 15 residues. Germline trimming cut 4 bases from V and 6 bases from J; bases unmatched to any gene: 10. CDR1 and CDR2 (germline): SGHTA, FQGNSA. The DNA of the CDR3 is TGTGCCAGCAGCTCCCCGGACAGGGTAGTTCATGGCTACACCTTC. Amino acid sequence: CASSSPDRVVHGYTF.

The genes are TRBV9 and TRBJ2-5; D call uncertain. Trimming stripped 3 bases from V and 2 bases from J, with 2 bases between. The CDR3 contains 11 residues. Per the germline V gene, CDR1 is SGDLS and CDR2 is YYNGEE. The CDR3, as DNA: TGTGCCAGCAGCGCGCAAGAGACCCAGTACTTC. Amino acid sequence: CASSAQETQYF.

This clone was seen only a few times. The CDR3 DNA sequence: TGTGCCAGCAGTTGGGGGGGATCCAACTATGGCTACACCTTC. Translated: CASSWGGSNYGYTF. The chain recombines TRBV28 with TRBJ1-2; perhaps TRBD1 as D (5 bases). The germline V gene has CDR1 MDHEN and CDR2 SYDVKM. The V and J ends lost 4 bases and 2 bases respectively, with 11 bases between them. The CDR3 is 14 amino acids.

The chain joins TRBV4-3 to TRBJ2-2; 11 positions match TRBD2. J gave up 4 bases and V 2 bases, and 3 bases lay outside the gene matches. Germline V CDR1 and CDR2: LGHNA, YSLEER. The CDR3 totals 16 residues. CDR3 residues: CASSQTSGSVTGELFF. In DNA, the CDR3 is TGCGCCAGCAGCCAAACTAGCGGGAGTGTCACCGGGGAGCTGTTTTTT.

There are a few counts of this clone. The V gene is TRBV5-8, the J gene TRBJ1-1; TRBD1 agrees at 7 bases. Germline CDR1 SGHTS, CDR2 YDEGEE. V gave up 5 bases and J gave up 4 bases; unmatched junction bases: 8. This CDR3 spans 14 amino acids. CDR3 residues: CASSPDRDTTEAFF. The CDR3 coding sequence is TGTGCCAGCAGTCCCGACAGGGACACCACTGAAGCTTTCTTT.

A few counts support this clone. The chain couples TRBV5-6 to TRBJ1-1; D perhaps matches TRBD1 (6 bases). The length of the CDR3 is 12 residues. The V gene lost 0 bases and the J gene lost 10 bases, with 10 bases spanning the gap. Germline CDR1 is SGHDT and CDR2 is YYEEEE. The CDR3 DNA reads as TGTGCCAGCAGCTTGGCCACACAGGGAGCTTTCTTT. Its translation: CASSLATQGAFF.

The rearrangement uses TRBV6-5 and TRBJ2-7, with a tentative D call TRBD2 (6 bases). The CDR3 totals 15 residues. From germline, CDR1 is MNHEY and CDR2 SVGAGI. Trimming left V 0 bases short and J 6 bases short, with 15 bases between. The CDR3 sequence: CASSYSRGAGSEQYF. The CDR3, as DNA: TGTGCCAGCAGTTACTCGAGGGGCGCCGGGAGCGAGCAGTACTTC.

The chain combines TRBV7-2 with TRBJ2-2; D may be TRBD1 (6 bases). With 5 bases removed from V and 1 base from J, the gap between germline ends came to 8 bases. The CDR3 consists of 14 residues. Germline assignment: CDR1 SGHTA and CDR2 FQGNSA. The CDR3 DNA sequence: TGTGCCAGCAGCGCGACAGGGAACACCGGGGAGCTGTTTTTT. Encoded protein: CASSATGNTGELFF.

J is TRBJ2-3 and V is TRBV29-1; a weak D match, TRBD1 (5 bases). The V end was cut by 0 bases, the J end by 4 bases, with 8 bases between. Germline V lookup: CDR1 SQVTM, CDR2 ANQGSEA. The CDR3 has 13 amino acids. CDR3 in DNA: TGCAGCGTTGAAGACGGCAGGGCAGATACGCAGTATTTT. Its protein is CSVEDGRADTQYF.

This clone appeared a few times. The V and J genes are TRBV6-6 and TRBJ1-1, with D maybe TRBD1 (6 bases). Germline values: CDR1 MNHNY, CDR2 SVGAGI (reference sequence). This CDR3 comprises 11 residues. V was cut by 6 bases and J by 7 bases, with 9 bases left in between. The CDR3: CASRLQGEAFF. CDR3 DNA sequence: TGTGCCAGCAGACTACAGGGTGAAGCTTTCTTT.

A note on this clone: Other DNA sequences from this sample encode an identical CDR3 as well. This chain joins TRBV5-1 and TRBJ1-2; D perhaps matches TRBD1 (5 bases). V lost 0 bases and J 3 bases, leaving 12 bases between the germline ends. The germline V gene has CDR1 SGHRS and CDR2 YFSETQ. The CDR3 is 15 residues long. The CDR3 nucleotides are TGCGCCAGCAGCTTGGATTCCCAGGGCCACTATGGCTACACCTTC. Residues: CASSLDSQGHYGYTF.

The chain has TRBV19 and TRBJ2-7; D may be TRBD2 (6 bases). V lost 3 bases, J lost 4 bases, and 16 bases lay in between. The CDR3 totals 15 residues. CDR1 and CDR2 from the germline V gene are LNHDA and SQIVND (reference sequence). DNA for the CDR3: TGTGCCAGTAGTATCTGGCTAGCGCCCGGATACGAGCAGTACTTC. This gives the protein CASSIWLAPGYEQYF.

This chain joins TRBV7-2 and TRBJ1-4; D is unresolved. The CDR3 spans 12 residues. Germline assignment: CDR1 SGHTA and CDR2 FQGNSA. The V end was cut by 2 bases, the J end by 5 bases, with 3 bases between. The CDR3, as DNA: TGTGCCAGCAGCTTACTGAATGAAAAACTGTTTTTT. It encodes CASSLLNEKLFF.

This clone occurred a few times. CDR3 DNA sequence: TGTGCCAGCTCACATTGGGACAGACCCTACGAGCAGTACTTC. It encodes CASSHWDRPYEQYF. The V call is TRBV18, the J call TRBJ2-7, with TRBD1 matching over 7 bases. The V gene end was trimmed by 4 bases and the J gene end by 2 bases; junction bases not matched to a gene: 5. CDR3 size: 14 residues. Germline values: CDR1 KGHSH, CDR2 LQKENI. Full variable domain (outside the CDR3, taken from reference TRBV18 and TRBJ2-7): NAGVMQNPRHLVRRRGQEARLRCSPMKGHSHVYWYRQLPEEGLKFMVYLQKENIIDESGMPKERFSAEFPKEGPSILRIQQVVRGDSAAYFCASSHWDRPYEQYFGPGTRLTVT.

Of note for this clone: The junction departs from the called germline gene at one end, perhaps through a read error. V is TRBV7-9 and J is TRBJ1-1; D is undetermined. Looked up from germline, CDR1 is SEHNR and CDR2 is FQNEAQ (reference sequence). The CDR3 contains 15 residues. In nucleotides, the CDR3 is TGTGCCGGCAGCCCCCTCCGGGAAGGGAACACTGAAGCTTTCTTT. This translates into CAGSPLREGNTEAFF.

A word on this clone: This sample also contains other DNA sequences that code for the same CDR3. The rearrangement uses TRBV5-6 and TRBJ1-2; D call uncertain. Trimming stripped 4 bases from V and 4 bases from J, with 8 bases between. Germline CDR1 is SGHDT and CDR2 is YYEEEE. This CDR3 spans 12 amino acids. The CDR3 DNA sequence: TGTGCCAGCAGCCCCGCAGGCTATGGCTACACCTTC. It translates to CASSPAGYGYTF.

In its sample, this clone was seen a few times. CDR3 nucleotide sequence: TGTGCCAGCAGAGCAACAGGGACCTATGGCTACACCTTC. The encoded protein is CASRATGTYGYTF. The rearrangement joins TRBV6-1 to TRBJ1-2; a weak D match, TRBD1 (6 bases). The CDR3 contains 13 residues. Trimming cost V 6 bases and J 4 bases, with 12 bases left between them. Germline-derived CDR1 and CDR2 are MNHNS and SASEGT.

Only a few counts were recorded for this clone. V usage is TRBV6-1 and J usage is TRBJ2-5; TRBD1 matches 9 bases. CDR1 is MNHNS and CDR2 is SASEGT in the germline V gene. The CDR3 has 12 amino acids. The V gene end was trimmed by 6 bases and the J gene end by 10 bases; junction bases not matched to a gene: 6. The CDR3 spells CASRTGTGLQYF. CDR3 bases: TGTGCCAGCAGAACCGGGACAGGGCTCCAGTACTTC.

This chain links TRBV28 with TRBJ1-5, with 8 bases fitting TRBD1. Germline V lookup: CDR1 MDHEN, CDR2 SYDVKM. V gave up 8 bases and J gave up 5 bases; unmatched junction bases: 5. The CDR3 spans 13 residues. CDR3 in amino acids: CASVDRGYQPQHF. Here the CDR3 DNA reads TGTGCCAGCGTAGACAGGGGATATCAGCCCCAGCATTTT.

This clone was counted only a few times. The chain couples TRBV28 to TRBJ2-1; D gene unclear. V shed 6 bases and J shed 0 bases, with 12 bases lying between them. The germline V gene encodes CDR1 MDHEN and CDR2 SYDVKM. CDR3 length equals 15 residues. CDR3 in amino acids: CASRPPVSSYNEQFF. CDR3 bases: TGTGCCAGCAGGCCGCCGGTTAGCTCCTACAATGAGCAGTTCTTC. Full variable domain (remainder filled in from reference TRBV28 and TRBJ2-1): DVKVTQSSRYLVKRTGEKVFLECVQDMDHENMFWYRQDPGLGLRLIYFSYDVKMKEKGDIPEGYSVSREKKERFSLILESASTNQTSMYLCASRPPVSSYNEQFFGPGTRLTVL.

This clone was counted between two and nine times. The rearrangement links TRBV5-1 to TRBJ2-5, with 8 bases identical to TRBD2. Looked up from germline, CDR1 is SGHRS and CDR2 is YFSETQ. The V and J ends lost 3 bases and 1 base, in that order; junction bases with no gene match: 5. The CDR3 runs to 15 residues. CDR3 amino acids: CASSSLAGSQETQYF. The CDR3 DNA is TGCGCCAGCAGCTCTTTAGCGGGGTCCCAAGAGACCCAGTACTTC.

The chain combines TRBV5-1 with TRBJ2-7, with TRBD2 as a possible D gene (5 bases). CDR3 size: 15 residues. Per the germline V gene, CDR1 is SGHRS and CDR2 is YFSETQ. V gave up 2 bases and J gave up 3 bases, with 15 bases separating them. The CDR3 protein is CASSFSGEPLYEQYF. CDR3 DNA sequence: TGCGCCAGCAGCTTTAGTGGGGAGCCGCTCTACGAGCAGTACTTC. Variable domain in full (rest from reference TRBV5-1 and TRBJ2-7): KAGVTQTPRYLIKTRGQQVTLSCSPISGHRSVSWYQQTPGQGLQFLFEYFSETQRNKGNFPGRFSGRQFSNSRSEMNVSTLELGDSALYLCASSFSGEPLYEQYFGPGTRLTVT.

This clone showed up just a few times. CDR3 region: CASSAQGASTEAFF. The CDR3 DNA is TGTGCCAGTAGTGCACAGGGGGCTTCCACTGAAGCTTTCTTT. The gene calls are TRBV19 and TRBJ1-1; 9 bases align to TRBD1. This CDR3 has 14 amino acids. The germline CDR1 and CDR2 sequences are LNHDA and SQIVND (reference sequence). Unmatched junction bases numbered 5, after V lost 5 bases and J lost 4 bases.

This clone has a handful of counts. This chain connects TRBV28 to TRBJ1-1; D possibly corresponds to TRBD1 (6 bases). Trimming shortened V by 3 bases and J by 0 bases, and 14 bases separated the two germline ends. Germline CDR1 and CDR2: MDHEN and SYDVKM. The CDR3 sequence is 16 residues long. The CDR3 region is CASSFSAGEMNTEAFF. Written as DNA, the CDR3 is TGTGCCAGCAGTTTCTCCGCAGGGGAAATGAACACTGAAGCTTTCTTT.

The table lists this clone with a few counts. The chain recombines TRBV28 with TRBJ1-1; 7 nucleotides match TRBD1. Unmatched junction bases numbered 9, after V lost 7 bases and J lost 1 base. CDR1 is MDHEN and CDR2 is SYDVKM in the germline V gene. The length of the CDR3 is 15 residues. CDR3 bases: TGTGCCAGCACTATAGGGGGCGCCGGGAACACTGAAGCTTTCTTT. It specifies CASTIGGAGNTEAFF.